The 3 T cell receptor beta chains given below trace back to one sample, sequenced in a study of shared clonotypes between healthy human individuals. Repertoires were generated with immunoSEQ multiplex PCR, while TCRdb's copy carries only in-frame clones and drops some. The sample lists about 1.5 million clones; 95% to 99% were seen once. The sample taken for sequencing was naive CD4+ T cells sorted from blood. Subset given: CD45RA+ positively selected. Receptors originate from a man aged 25-40 years in good health.

The rearrangement joins TRBV7-9 to TRBJ2-7, with D possibly being TRBD1 (6 bases). Trimming took 4 bases from V and 7 from J, leaving 11 bases between them. The germline gives CDR1 SEHNR, CDR2 FQNEAQ (reference sequence). The CDR3 is 12 amino acids. Here the CDR3 DNA reads TGTGCCAGCAGCTCCACAGGGACGGAGCAGTACTTC. Residues: CASSSTGTEQYF.

The chain links TRBV18 to TRBJ2-3, with 7 bases identical to TRBD2. V gave up 5 bases and J gave up 11 bases; unmatched junction bases: 10. This CDR3 is built from 13 residues. From germline, CDR1 is KGHSH and CDR2 LQKENI. CDR3 coding DNA: TGTGCCAGCTCAAACCTTGGGACTATAAAGCAGTATTTT. Translated, it gives CASSNLGTIKQYF. The variable domain in full, with the rest retrieved from reference TRBV18 and TRBJ2-3, is NAGVMQNPRHLVRRRGQEARLRCSPMKGHSHVYWYRQLPEEGLKFMVYLQKENIIDESGMPKERFSAEFPKEGPSILRIQQVVRGDSAAYFCASSNLGTIKQYFGPGTRLTVL.

The CDR3 sequence is CSVEDSQGQHF. The CDR3 DNA follows: TGCAGCGTTGAAGATTCCCAGGGGCAGCATTTT. The chain is built from TRBV29-1 and TRBJ1-5; TRBD1 might be the D (6 bases). The CDR3 has 11 residues. Trimming took 0 bases from V and 13 from J, leaving 10 bases between them. Looked up from germline, CDR1 is SQVTM and CDR2 is ANQGSEA.